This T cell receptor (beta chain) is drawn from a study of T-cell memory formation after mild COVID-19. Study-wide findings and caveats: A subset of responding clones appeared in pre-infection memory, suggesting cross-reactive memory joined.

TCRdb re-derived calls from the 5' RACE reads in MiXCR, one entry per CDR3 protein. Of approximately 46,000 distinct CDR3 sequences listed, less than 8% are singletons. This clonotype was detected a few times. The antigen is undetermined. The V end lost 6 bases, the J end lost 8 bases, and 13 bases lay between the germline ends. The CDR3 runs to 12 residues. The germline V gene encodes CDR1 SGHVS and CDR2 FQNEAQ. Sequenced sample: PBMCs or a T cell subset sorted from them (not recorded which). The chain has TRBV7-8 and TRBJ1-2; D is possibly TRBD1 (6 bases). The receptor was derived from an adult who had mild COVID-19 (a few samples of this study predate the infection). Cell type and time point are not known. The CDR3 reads CASRKPQGGYTF. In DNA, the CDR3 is TGTGCCAGCAGAAAACCTCAGGGGGGCTACACCTTC.